These 26 T cell receptor beta chains were all obtained from the same sample, sequenced in a study of blood T cells in healthy people across ages. PCR was performed a second time for roughly 7 to 12 cycles using a sample-barcoded 5' primer and a J-beta primer mix. TCRdb reanalysed the 5' RACE reads using MiXCR and keeps one entry per CDR3 protein. The profile shows roughly 800,000 distinct CDR3 sequences, about 55% of them singletons. Material for sequencing was blood. The receptors originated from a man older than 75 in good health.

V usage is TRBV5-6 and J usage is TRBJ2-1; TRBD2 matches at 8 bases. CDR1 is SGHDT and CDR2 is YYEEEE in the germline V gene. The CDR3 loop spans 16 amino acids. The J segment lost 3 bases and the V segment lost 2 bases, leaving 7 bases of the junction unmatched. For the CDR3, the DNA is TGTGCCAGCAGCTTCTTTTCGAGCGGGAGCTACAATGAGCAGTTCTTC. Its translation is CASSFFSSGSYNEQFF.

This clonotype was counted only a few times. The chain couples TRBV29-1 to TRBJ2-3; a possible D gene is TRBD2 (5 bases). Per the germline V gene, CDR1 is SQVTM and CDR2 is ANQGSEA. CDR3 length: 13 residues. Trimming stripped 5 bases from V and 3 bases from J, with 12 bases between. The CDR3 coding sequence is TGCAGCGTTATCGGTGGAGGTACAGATACGCAGTATTTT. The encoded protein is CSVIGGGTDTQYF.

The chain combines TRBV7-2 with TRBJ2-7; TRBD2 matches at 9 bases. V trimming: 1 base; J trimming: 3 bases; junction bases outside the gene matches: 4. The CDR3 runs to 15 residues. Germline-derived CDR1 and CDR2 are SGHTA and FQGNSA. This CDR3 is CASSLGTSVYYEQYF. The CDR3 DNA is TGTGCCAGCAGCTTAGGGACTAGCGTCTACTACGAGCAGTACTTC.

In nucleotides, the CDR3 is TGTGCCAGCAGCCCCGGCGGGGGATCGAATGGCTACACCTTC. Its protein product is CASSPGGGSNGYTF. The genes are TRBV5-5 and TRBJ1-2; D is perhaps TRBD1 (5 bases). Trimming took 4 bases from V and 6 from J, leaving 16 bases between them. Germline loops: CDR1 SGHKS, CDR2 YYEKEE (reference sequence). The CDR3 is 14 residues long.

The chain combines TRBV2 with TRBJ2-7; D is ambiguous. The germline V gene has CDR1 SNHLY and CDR2 FYNNEI. V was pared by 7 bases and J by 2 bases, with 12 bases between. The CDR3 has 13 amino acids. The CDR3 loop is CASTVGQAYEQYF. DNA for the CDR3: TGTGCCAGCACCGTGGGCCAAGCCTACGAGCAGTACTTC.

The genes are TRBV7-3 and TRBJ2-7; D unresolved. V lost 3 bases and J lost 3, with 15 bases in between. This CDR3 contains 15 residues. From germline, CDR1 is SGHTA and CDR2 FQGTGA. The CDR3 DNA is TGTGCCAGCAGCTTTCAGCACGGGTCCCTCTACGAGCAGTACTTC. It specifies CASSFQHGSLYEQYF.

This chain joins TRBV20-1 and TRBJ2-1; 7 nucleotides match TRBD2. V was clipped by 4 bases and J by 4 bases; unmatched bases: 4. The CDR3 runs to 13 residues. Germline CDR1 is DFQATT and CDR2 is SNEGSKA (reference sequence). CDR3 sequence (DNA): TGCAGTGCTATGACTAGCCCTTACAATGAGCAGTTCTTC. Translating gives CSAMTSPYNEQFF.

This clonotype was seen more than once but under ten times. This chain connects TRBV29-1 to TRBJ2-7, with 9 bases fitting TRBD2. J lost 4 bases, V lost 5 bases, and 12 bases had no gene match. Germline-derived CDR1 and CDR2 are SQVTM and ANQGSEA. This CDR3 spans 15 amino acids. Here the CDR3 reads CSVCPATSGSYEQYF. As DNA, the CDR3 is TGCAGCGTTTGCCCCGCGACTAGCGGTTCGTACGAGCAGTACTTC.

Points on this clonotype: A much larger clone lies one base from this, so it may be a read error. The rearrangement joins TRBV20-1 to TRBJ2-7; 8 bases are a match to TRBD1. Germline V lookup: CDR1 DFQATT, CDR2 SNEGSKA (reference sequence). The CDR3 length is 14 residues. The junction had 11 bases not matched to a gene; V was cut back by 5 bases and J by 5 bases. CDR3 loop: CSAGAGQGAHEQYF. CDR3 sequence (DNA): TGCAGTGCTGGAGCAGGGCAGGGGGCCCACGAGCAGTACTTC.

The rearrangement joins TRBV11-3 to TRBJ2-7, with D perhaps given as TRBD1 or TRBD2 (5 bases each). Germline lookup yields CDR1 SGHNT and CDR2 YENEEA. Trimming left V 5 bases short and J 2 bases short, with 13 bases between. The CDR3 totals 14 residues. Written as DNA, the CDR3 is TGTGCCAGCAGCCCCCGGGGCGACGCCTACGAGCAGTACTTC. Protein sequence: CASSPRGDAYEQYF.

The chain combines TRBV20-1 with TRBJ2-1, with D possibly being TRBD1 (7 bases). Germline-derived CDR1 and CDR2 are DFQATT and SNEGSKA (reference sequence). V lost 0 bases and J 8 bases, leaving 14 bases between the germline ends. The CDR3 runs to 14 residues. CDR3: CSARDWRGPDEQFF. The CDR3 nucleotides are TGCAGTGCTAGAGATTGGAGGGGGCCCGATGAGCAGTTCTTC.

This clonotype was observed a few times. The rearrangement joins TRBV29-1 to TRBJ2-1, with TRBD2 matching 8 bases. V lost 4 bases and J lost 9; bases outside the gene matches: 8. The CDR3 sequence is 13 residues long. From germline, CDR1 is SQVTM and CDR2 ANQGSEA. In DNA, the CDR3 is TGCAGCGTTGCATCTGGCGGGAGGAGTGAGCAGTTCTTC. Protein: CSVASGGRSEQFF.

This chain uses TRBV10-3 with TRBJ2-7, with 8 nucleotides matching TRBD1. This CDR3 contains 14 residues. J gave up 1 base and V 7 bases, and 6 bases lay outside the gene matches. Germline lookup yields CDR1 ENHRY and CDR2 SYGVKD. The CDR3 region has the DNA TGTGCCATCAACGGACAGGGCTTATCCTACGAGCAGTACTTC. It codes for CAINGQGLSYEQYF.

This chain uses TRBV12-3 or TRBV12-4 with TRBJ1-2; no clear D. Trimming pared 0 bases from V and 8 bases from J, leaving 13 bases between. The CDR3 is 14 amino acids. The CDR3, as DNA: TGTGCCAGCAGTTTAGCGCTCCGATCAGCGGGCTACACCTTC. This sequence encodes CASSLALRSAGYTF.

This CDR3 is CSADGAGPEGAKNIQYF. The CDR3 DNA reads TGCAGTGCCGACGGGGCGGGCCCCGAGGGAGCCAAAAACATTCAGTACTTC. The chain has TRBV20-1 and TRBJ2-4; D assignment may be TRBD1 or TRBD2 (5 bases each). Trimming took 6 bases from V and 0 from J, leaving 21 bases between them. The CDR3 spans 17 residues. Germline-derived CDR1 and CDR2 are DFQATT and SNEGSKA (reference sequence).

The rearrangement uses TRBV20-1 and TRBJ2-3; maybe TRBD2 (7 bases). In germline, CDR1 is DFQATT, CDR2 SNEGSKA (reference sequence). The length of the CDR3 is 14 residues. Trimming left V 7 bases short and J 14 bases short, with 28 bases between. The CDR3 protein is CSDRGGGGRRDAYF. The CDR3 DNA sequence: TGCAGTGACCGAGGAGGGGGGGGAAGGAGAGACGCGTATTTT.

This clonotype occurred a few times. This chain connects TRBV29-1 to TRBJ2-7, with D perhaps TRBD2 (7 bases). The length of the CDR3 is 12 residues. The ends were cut back, 4 bases at V and 5 bases at J, with 12 bases in the middle. Per the germline V gene, CDR1 is SQVTM and CDR2 is ANQGSEA. Here the CDR3 DNA reads TGCAGCGTTGGCGGGGGCCCCCACGAGCAGTACTTC. Its protein product is CSVGGGPHEQYF.

This clonotype came up a few times. The chain combines TRBV20-1 with TRBJ2-5, with D possibly matching TRBD2 (5 bases). Trimming stripped 6 bases from V and 7 bases from J, with 18 bases between. This CDR3 contains 13 residues. Germline V CDR1 and CDR2: DFQATT, SNEGSKA (reference sequence). Written as DNA, the CDR3 is TGCAGTGCCCAAGACCAGGTCCGGGGGACCCAGTACTTC. Its translation is CSAQDQVRGTQYF.

The V gene is TRBV25-1, the J gene TRBJ2-5; 7 bases line up with TRBD1. This CDR3 has 15 residues. Germline CDR1 is MGHDK and CDR2 is SYGVNS. Trimming at V came to 4 bases and at J to 2 bases, leaving 7 bases not matched to a gene. CDR3 region: CASSGLDRLQETQYF. In DNA form, the CDR3 reads TGTGCCAGCAGTGGGCTGGACAGGTTACAAGAGACCCAGTACTTC. Based on the CDR3 plus reference TRBV25-1 and TRBJ2-5, the full variable domain is EADIYQTPRYLVIGTGKKITLECSQTMGHDKMYWYQQDPGMELHLIHYSYGVNSTEKGDLSSESTVSRIRTEHFPLTLESARPSHTSQYLCASSGLDRLQETQYFGPGTRLLVL.

This sequence joins TRBV6-5 and TRBJ2-1; 14 positions match TRBD2. Looked up from germline, CDR1 is MNHEY and CDR2 is SVGAGI. CDR3 size: 16 residues. Trimming took 5 bases from V and 6 from J; bases not matched to a gene: 6. As DNA, the CDR3 is TGTGCCAGCAGTCCCACGACTAGCGGGAGGGTCAATGAGCAGTTCTTC. Translation: CASSPTTSGRVNEQFF.

The gene calls are TRBV7-9 and TRBJ2-7; no reliable D call. Trimming stripped 5 bases from V and 2 bases from J, with 16 bases between. This CDR3 is built from 15 residues. From germline, CDR1 is SEHNR and CDR2 FQNEAQ (reference sequence). In nucleotides, the CDR3 is TGTGCCAGCAGCGGCACCGTAGGTCCAACCTACGAGCAGTACTTC. It yields the protein CASSGTVGPTYEQYF.

In its sample, this clonotype was seen a few times. V usage is TRBV20-1 and J usage is TRBJ2-7; 9 nucleotides match TRBD1. The germline V gene has CDR1 DFQATT and CDR2 SNEGSKA (reference sequence). CDR3 size: 14 residues. V was clipped by 6 bases and J by 6 bases; unmatched bases: 12. CDR3 nucleotide sequence: TGCAGTGCCGCGACCGGGACAGGGTTAGCCGAGCAGTACTTC. Translating it yields CSAATGTGLAEQYF.

Only a few counts were recorded for this clonotype. V and J are TRBV27 and TRBJ2-7, with D unresolved. Germline CDR1 and CDR2: MNHEY and SMNVEV (reference sequence). The CDR3 is 18 residues long. With 1 base removed from V and 3 bases from J, the gap between germline ends came to 22 bases. The DNA of the CDR3 is TGTGCCAGCAGTTTATATCCCCCCTCCCAGAACAGCTTCTACGAGCAGTACTTC. This sequence encodes CASSLYPPSQNSFYEQYF.

This clonotype was seen more than once but under ten times. This sequence joins TRBV28 and TRBJ2-5, with 7 bases that match TRBD1. This CDR3 has 16 amino acids. Germline lookup yields CDR1 MDHEN and CDR2 SYDVKM. Germline trimming cut 5 bases from V and 5 bases from J; bases unmatched to any gene: 14. CDR3 DNA sequence: TGTGCCAGCAGTCTCACAGGGGATGTGAGACGGGAGACCCAGTACTTC. It yields the protein CASSLTGDVRRETQYF.

The chain employs TRBV7-2 and TRBJ2-7; D possibly matches TRBD1 or TRBD2 (7 bases each). CDR1 SGHTA and CDR2 FQGNSA come from the germline V gene. V lost 5 bases and J lost 4, with 18 bases in between. The CDR3 spans 15 residues. This CDR3 reads CASSPQGGQFYEQYF. CDR3 sequence (DNA): TGTGCCAGCAGCCCCCAGGGGGGGCAATTTTACGAGCAGTACTTC.

This clonotype appeared a single time. The chain combines TRBV29-1 with TRBJ2-5; D not resolved. The end of the DNA fits TRBJ2-1 better, so the J call may be wrong. There are 12 residues in the CDR3. The V gene's germline CDR1 is SQVTM and CDR2 ANQGSEA. The CDR3 DNA sequence: TGCAGCGTTGCTCGTGGAGAAGAGACCCAGTTCTTC. Its protein is CSVARGEETQFF.